This record concerns one T cell receptor beta chain sequence. The data were produced by immunoSEQ multiplex PCR, yet TCRdb's version contains in-frame clones alone and is incomplete. The data show approximately 90,000 clones, 70% to 90% seen once. The source of the sample is a study of blood T cell repertoires in COVID-19. Study background: Some COVID-19 samples were acute and others convalescent; all came from the United States, Italy and Spain. T cells, B-cell-depleted T cells, or PBMCs provided the cDNA or gDNA that served as material.

There are 14 residues in the CDR3. V was pared by 7 bases and J by 2 bases, with 5 bases of the junction left unmatched. Germline V gene sequence: CDR1 SNHLY, CDR2 FYNNEI. The chain is built from TRBV2 and TRBJ1-3; 7 nucleotides line up with TRBD1. Sequencing input: peripheral blood. The source is a man aged 50 or older with acute or convalescent COVID-19. The CDR3 DNA reads TGTGCCAGCACTCAACAGGGGACTGGAAACACCATATATTTT. It specifies CASTQQGTGNTIYF.